The 28 T cell receptor beta chains listed next were all sequenced from one sample in a study of vaccination effects on CD4 cells after COVID-19. Before any sequencing was done, the ViraFEST assay used viral peptide pools to expand antigen-specific CD4+ T cells. Culture proceeded for approximately 9 days, and CD4+ T cells were then isolated. Participants each got two BNT162b2 or mRNA-1273 vaccine doses. This table comes from immunoSEQ multiplex PCR, and its TCRdb copy is limited to in-frame clones, with some not included. The sample records some 74,000 clones, about 80% being singletons. No cognate antigen is known for these TCRs. The starting material was CD4+ T cells from PBMCs cultured with HCoV-229E spike peptides, obtained after COVID-19 vaccination. The receptors were sampled from a human donor who received a COVID-19 vaccine.

The chain joins TRBV5-5 to TRBJ2-5, with D possibly being TRBD1 or TRBD2 (5 bases each). Trimming cost V 4 bases and J 2 bases, with 15 bases left between them. This CDR3 region has 15 residues. From germline, CDR1 is SGHKS and CDR2 YYEKEE (reference sequence). The CDR3 protein is CASSDQPGRQETQYF. The DNA for the CDR3 is TGTGCCAGCAGCGACCAGCCGGGGCGGCAAGAGACCCAGTACTTC.

This chain links TRBV24-1 with TRBJ2-3; TRBD1 is a possible D gene (6 bases). The CDR3 sequence is 14 residues long. The V gene's germline CDR1 is KGHDR and CDR2 SFDVKD. V gave up 4 bases and J gave up 4 bases, with 11 bases separating them. CDR3 sequence reads: CATSDHRDPDTQYF. CDR3 in DNA: TGTGCCACCAGTGACCACAGGGACCCAGATACGCAGTATTTT.

The J gene is TRBJ1-4, the V gene TRBV30, with 7 bases aligning to TRBD1. Germline lookup yields CDR1 GTSNPN and CDR2 SVGIG (reference sequence). The CDR3 loop spans 13 amino acids. The V segment lost 4 bases and the J segment 4 bases; nucleotides outside the gene matches: 3. The CDR3 here is CAWNRGGNEKLFF. The CDR3 DNA sequence: TGTGCCTGGAACAGGGGAGGTAATGAAAAACTGTTTTTT.

The J gene is TRBJ2-5, the V gene TRBV7-3; D gene ambiguous. The germline V and J ends were trimmed by 5 bases and 5 bases, with 12 bases remaining between them. The CDR3 is made up of 13 amino acids. Germline loops: CDR1 SGHTA, CDR2 FQGTGA. The CDR3 DNA is TGTGCCAGCAGCCCGCCCGGTTCGGAGACCCAGTACTTC. This sequence encodes CASSPPGSETQYF.

The V gene is TRBV28, the J gene TRBJ2-7, with 7 positions matching TRBD1. Germline V gives CDR1 MDHEN, CDR2 SYDVKM. Losses at the gene ends were 5 bases for V and 4 bases for J; bases not matched to a gene: 8. The CDR3 is made up of 14 amino acids. DNA for the CDR3: TGTGCCAGCAGTCTAGGGACAGCAAGATACGAGCAGTACGTC. It translates to CASSLGTARYEQYV.

This sequence joins TRBV5-1 and TRBJ2-2; no clear D. The CDR3 runs 13 residues. The V gene lost 3 bases and the J gene lost 6 bases, with 9 bases spanning the gap. In germline, CDR1 is SGHRS, CDR2 YFSETQ. The CDR3 is CASSWPDAGELFF. In DNA form, the CDR3 reads TGCGCCAGCAGCTGGCCCGACGCCGGGGAGCTGTTTTTT.

This clone was counted a few times. Additional DNA sequences in this sample encode the identical CDR3. The chain employs TRBV6-5 and TRBJ1-5, with D possibly TRBD1 on 6 matching bases. With 0 bases removed from V and 4 bases from J, the gap between germline ends came to 7 bases. Looked up from germline, CDR1 is MNHEY and CDR2 is SVGAGI. This CDR3 spans 14 amino acids. CDR3 sequence: CASSYSQGNQPQHF. The DNA of the CDR3 is TGTGCCAGCAGTTACTCCCAGGGGAATCAGCCCCAGCATTTT.

This clone was observed once. The chain carries TRBV6-4 and TRBJ1-4; the D gene is possibly TRBD1 (6 bases). CDR1 is MRHNA and CDR2 is SNTAGT in the germline V gene. The CDR3 has 15 residues. V lost 5 bases to trimming and J lost 7 bases, with 17 bases between them. CDR3 sequence (DNA): TGTGCCAGCAGTCCAACAGGGAAGTTGGCTGAAAAACTGTTTTTT. Protein sequence: CASSPTGKLAEKLFF.

V is TRBV7-2 and J is TRBJ2-3; TRBD2 is a possible D gene (5 bases). CDR1 is SGHTA, CDR2 FQGNSA, per germline. The V gene lost 6 bases and the J gene lost 4 bases, with 11 bases spanning the gap. The CDR3 covers 13 residues. In DNA, the CDR3 is TGTGCCAGCAGGGGCGGGCGGGCAGATACGCAGTATTTT. Encoded protein: CASRGGRADTQYF.

CDR3 bases: TGTGCCACCAGTGACCACAGGGTGGGCGGTGTCACAGATACGCAGTATTTT. Amino acid sequence: CATSDHRVGGVTDTQYF. The chain carries TRBV24-1 and TRBJ2-3, with a tentative D call TRBD1 (6 bases). The CDR3 is 17 residues long. V shed 4 bases and J shed 2 bases, with 18 bases lying between them. The germline V gene has CDR1 KGHDR and CDR2 SFDVKD.

The chain carries TRBV2 and TRBJ2-3; D unclear. CDR3 length: 15 residues. The germline CDR1 and CDR2 sequences are SNHLY and FYNNEI. V was pared by 3 bases and J by 4 bases, with 14 bases between. In DNA form, the CDR3 reads TGTGCCAGCAGTGAGAGGTTTTTTGTTTCAGATACGCAGTATTTT. Its translation: CASSERFFVSDTQYF. Supplemented by reference TRBV2 and TRBJ2-3, the full variable domain reads EPEVTQTPSHQVTQMGQEVILRCVPISNHLYFYWYRQILGQKVEFLVSFYNNEISEKSEIFDDQFSVERPDGSNFTLKIRSTKLEDSAMYFCASSERFFVSDTQYFGPGTRLTVL.

The rearrangement joins TRBV2 to TRBJ2-1; the D call may be TRBD1 or TRBD2 (5 bases each). Germline V gene data show CDR1 as SNHLY and CDR2 as FYNNEI. The V end was cut by 8 bases, the J end by 5 bases, with 16 bases between. The CDR3 runs to 14 residues. CDR3 loop: CASDLGTQNNEQFF. In DNA, the CDR3 is TGTGCCAGCGACCTCGGGACCCAGAACAATGAGCAGTTCTTC.

Only one count was recorded for this clone. CDR3 sequence: CASPDLWGQGPDTQYF. The CDR3 DNA reads TGTGCCAGCCCTGATCTATGGGGACAGGGCCCAGATACGCAGTATTTT. The chain is built from TRBV5-8 and TRBJ2-3; 9 bases align to TRBD1. The J segment lost 4 bases and the V segment lost 7 bases, leaving 13 bases of the junction unmatched. The CDR3 is 16 residues long. Germline V CDR1 and CDR2: SGHTS, YDEGEE. Full variable domain (remainder filled in from reference TRBV5-8 and TRBJ2-3): EAGVTQSPTHLIKTRGQQATLRCSPISGHTSVYWYQQALGLGLQFLLWYDEGEERNRGNFPPRFSGRQFPNYSSELNVNALELEDSALYLCASPDLWGQGPDTQYFGPGTRLTVL.

This sequence joins TRBV28 and TRBJ1-2; D uncertain. There are 13 residues in the CDR3. In germline, CDR1 is MDHEN, CDR2 SYDVKM. V was pared by 7 bases and J by 8 bases, with 17 bases between. The CDR3 sequence: CASTSEILWGYTF. The DNA of the CDR3 is TGTGCCAGCACATCGGAGATTTTATGGGGCTACACCTTC.

The chain combines TRBV2 with TRBJ2-1, with D perhaps matching TRBD2 (7 bases). The CDR3 length is 16 residues. Germline CDR1 SNHLY, CDR2 FYNNEI. Trimming took 5 bases from V and 7 from J, leaving 21 bases between them. The CDR3 DNA follows: TGTGCCAGCAGTACGGGGGCGGGGGTCAGTAGGAATGAGCAGTTCTTC. Protein sequence: CASSTGAGVSRNEQFF.

There are a few counts of this clone. The chain has TRBV9 and TRBJ2-2, with TRBD2 matching 9 bases. J was trimmed by 4 bases and V by 7 bases; bases with no gene match: 2. The CDR3 is 13 residues long. Germline values: CDR1 SGDLS, CDR2 YYNGEE. The CDR3 region has the DNA TGTGCCAGCCAGCGGGGGGTCACCGGGGAGCTGTTTTTT. Translated: CASQRGVTGELFF.

This sequence joins TRBV19 and TRBJ2-1; either TRBD1 or TRBD2 may fit D (5 bases each). The V gene lost 4 bases and the J gene lost 10 bases, with 17 bases spanning the gap. CDR3 length: 14 residues. Germline-derived CDR1 and CDR2 are LNHDA and SQIVND (reference sequence). CDR3 in amino acids: CASSTGAAPQEQFF. CDR3 nucleotides: TGTGCCAGTAGTACCGGGGCCGCGCCACAAGAGCAGTTCTTC.

The chain couples TRBV5-6 to TRBJ1-6; no firm D call. From germline, CDR1 is SGHDT and CDR2 YYEEEE. V shed 1 base and J shed 9 bases, with 11 bases lying between them. The CDR3 covers 14 residues. CDR3 region: CASSLWFVTSPLHF. Here the CDR3 DNA reads TGTGCCAGCAGCTTGTGGTTTGTGACTTCACCCCTCCACTTT.

This chain joins TRBV6-5 and TRBJ1-5; weak D call: TRBD1 (6 bases). V lost 6 bases and J 8 bases, leaving 14 bases between the germline ends. Germline CDR1 reads MNHEY; CDR2 reads SVGAGI. This CDR3 has 13 amino acids. The CDR3 DNA sequence: TGTGCCAGCAGCTCTGACAGGATTGAGCCCCAGCATTTT. It codes for CASSSDRIEPQHF.

The J gene is TRBJ2-1, the V gene TRBV27; 8 bases agree with TRBD2. This CDR3 has 16 residues. Germline CDR1 MNHEY, CDR2 SMNVEV (reference sequence). With V trimmed by 4 bases and J by 2 bases, 7 bases remained unmatched. CDR3 DNA: TGTGCCAGCAGTTCCCTCCGGGGGGGTACCTACAATGAGCAGTTCTTC. Residues: CASSSLRGGTYNEQFF.

The rearrangement uses TRBV6-5 and TRBJ1-2, with D tentatively TRBD1 (6 bases). The V gene's germline CDR1 is MNHEY and CDR2 SVGAGI. This CDR3 contains 12 residues. V dropped 6 bases and J dropped 4 bases, with 9 bases sitting between them. CDR3 in amino acids: CASSLGGYGYTF. The CDR3 DNA follows: TGTGCCAGCAGCCTAGGGGGCTATGGCTACACCTTC.

This chain uses TRBV7-2 with TRBJ1-3; D uncertain. The germline CDR1 and CDR2 sequences are SGHTA and FQGNSA. Between the trimmed V and J ends, which lost 5 bases and 0 bases, there was a span of 17 bases. The CDR3 runs 17 residues. The CDR3 DNA follows: TGTGCCAGCAGCCTGCAACTTATCGGGCTCTCTGGAAACACCATATATTTT. Translated: CASSLQLIGLSGNTIYF.

The CDR3 is CASSRPRRGSYNEQFF. CDR3 in DNA: TGTGCCAGCAGCAGACCTAGGAGGGGCTCCTACAATGAGCAGTTCTTC. The chain joins TRBV5-6 to TRBJ2-1; D possibly corresponds to TRBD2 (6 bases). CDR1 is SGHDT, CDR2 YYEEEE, per germline. Between the trimmed V and J ends, which lost 4 bases and 0 bases, there was a span of 14 bases. This CDR3 is 16 amino acids long.

This clone was found once. The chain employs TRBV5-5 and TRBJ2-1, with D hard to call. The CDR3 spans 15 residues. The V end lost 4 bases, the J end lost 2 bases, and 13 bases lay between the germline ends. Germline CDR1 and CDR2: SGHKS and YYEKEE (reference sequence). The CDR3 sequence is CASSPLGRAYNEQFF. Here the CDR3 DNA reads TGTGCCAGCAGCCCCTTGGGCAGAGCCTACAATGAGCAGTTCTTC. The full variable domain, rest sourced from reference TRBV5-5 and TRBJ2-1, is DAGVTQSPTHLIKTRGQQVTLRCSPISGHKSVSWYQQVLGQGPQFIFQYYEKEERGRGNFPDRFSARQFPNYSSELNVNALLLGDSALYLCASSPLGRAYNEQFFGPGTRLTVL.

This clone was detected once. The rearrangement links TRBV5-4 to TRBJ2-5; weak D call: TRBD1 (6 bases). Looked up from germline, CDR1 is SGHNT and CDR2 is YYREEE (reference sequence). V dropped 2 bases and J dropped 1 base, with 12 bases sitting between them. The length of the CDR3 is 15 residues. The CDR3 sequence is CASSLIGQLQETQYF. CDR3 DNA sequence: TGTGCCAGCAGCTTAATCGGACAGCTCCAAGAGACCCAGTACTTC.

The chain links TRBV7-2 to TRBJ1-4, with unresolved D. The CDR3 totals 13 residues. Germline values: CDR1 SGHTA, CDR2 FQGNSA. V was pared by 0 bases and J by 7 bases, with 6 bases between. The chain's CDR3 is CASSLAGSEKLFF. For the CDR3, the DNA is TGTGCCAGCAGCTTAGCAGGGTCTGAAAAACTGTTTTTT.

The rearrangement joins TRBV6-2 or TRBV6-3 to TRBJ2-3; maybe TRBD2 (6 bases). This CDR3 is 15 amino acids long. Germline lookup yields CDR1 MNHEY and CDR2 SVGEGT. The V gene lost 2 bases and the J gene lost 5 bases, with 14 bases spanning the gap. The CDR3 loop is CASSYEGAGRDTQYF. As DNA, the CDR3 is TGTGCCAGCAGTTACGAGGGAGCCGGGAGAGATACGCAGTATTTT.

The chain is built from TRBV6-5 and TRBJ1-2; a weak D match, TRBD1 (5 bases). V lost 8 bases and J lost 5, with 15 bases in between. The CDR3 sequence is 13 residues long. Per germline, CDR1 MNHEY and CDR2 SVGAGI. The CDR3 DNA sequence: TGTGCCAGCGCCTCACAGGTATATTATGGCTACACCTTC. Translating it yields CASASQVYYGYTF.